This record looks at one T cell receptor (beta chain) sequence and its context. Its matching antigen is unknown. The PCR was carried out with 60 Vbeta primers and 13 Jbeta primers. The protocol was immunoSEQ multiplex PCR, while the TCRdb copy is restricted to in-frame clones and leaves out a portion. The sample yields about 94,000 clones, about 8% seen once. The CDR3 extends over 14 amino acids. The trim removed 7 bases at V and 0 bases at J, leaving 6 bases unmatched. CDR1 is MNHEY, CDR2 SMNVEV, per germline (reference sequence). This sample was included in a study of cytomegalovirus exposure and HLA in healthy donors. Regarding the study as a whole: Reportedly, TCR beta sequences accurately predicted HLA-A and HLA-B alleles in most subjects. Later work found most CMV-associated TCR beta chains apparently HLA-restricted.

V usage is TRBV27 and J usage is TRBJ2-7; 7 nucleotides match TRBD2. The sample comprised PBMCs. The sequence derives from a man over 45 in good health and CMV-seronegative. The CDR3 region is CASKQAGSSYEQYF. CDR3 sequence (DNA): TGTGCCAGCAAGCAAGCGGGGAGCTCCTACGAGCAGTACTTC.